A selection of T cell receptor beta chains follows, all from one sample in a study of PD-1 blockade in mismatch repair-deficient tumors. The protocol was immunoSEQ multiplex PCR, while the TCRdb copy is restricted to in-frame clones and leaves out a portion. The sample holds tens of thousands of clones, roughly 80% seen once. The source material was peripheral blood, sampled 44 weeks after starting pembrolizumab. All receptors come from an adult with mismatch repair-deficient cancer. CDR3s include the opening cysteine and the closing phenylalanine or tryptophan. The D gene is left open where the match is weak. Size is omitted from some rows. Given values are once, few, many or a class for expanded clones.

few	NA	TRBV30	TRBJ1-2	TGTGCCTGGAGTGTACCGGGGGGCGGCTACACCTTC	CAWSVPGGGYTF
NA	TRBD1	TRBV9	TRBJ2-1	TGTGCCAGCAGCGTAAAGTCGGGACAGCCCTACAATGAGCAGTTCTTC	CASSVKSGQPYNEQFF
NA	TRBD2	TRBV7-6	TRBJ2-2	TGTGCCAGCAGCCCAAACGCGGGAGACACCGGGGAGCTGTTTTTT	CASSPNAGDTGELFF
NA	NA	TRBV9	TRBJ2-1	TGTGCCAGCAGCGTAGACACCAATGAGCAGTTCTTC	CASSVDTNEQFF
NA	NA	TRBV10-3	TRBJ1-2	TGTGCCATCAGTGAGACCGGACAATCCGGCTACACCTTC	CAISETGQSGYTF
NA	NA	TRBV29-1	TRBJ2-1	TGCAGCGTTGAAGGGAATGAGCAGTTCTTC	CSVEGNEQFF
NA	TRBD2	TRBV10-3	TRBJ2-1	TGTGCCATCAAGACAAGGACTAGCGGGAGTGACAATGAGCAGTTCTTC	CAIKTRTSGSDNEQFF
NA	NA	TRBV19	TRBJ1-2	TGTGCCAGTAGTTTTGGCAGGGGAAGGGACTATGGCTACACCTTC	CASSFGRGRDYGYTF
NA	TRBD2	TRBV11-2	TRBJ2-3	TGTGCCAGCAGCCCGAAATTACTAGCGGGAATCACAGATACGCAGTATTTT	CASSPKLLAGITDTQYF
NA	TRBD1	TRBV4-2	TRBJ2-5	TGTGCCAGCAGCCAAGGAGACAGGGGCGAAGAGACCCAGTACTTC	CASSQGDRGEETQYF
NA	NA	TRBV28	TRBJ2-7	TGTGCCAGCAGGCCGGGACGGCAGCTCTACGAGCAGTACTTC	CASRPGRQLYEQYF
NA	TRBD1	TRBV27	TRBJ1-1	TGTGCCAGCAAGCAGGGGGACACTGAAGCTTTCTTT	CASKQGDTEAFF
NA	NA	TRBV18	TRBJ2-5	TGTGCCAGCTCAACCTTCGTTGAGGGAGAGACCCAGTACTTC	CASSTFVEGETQYF
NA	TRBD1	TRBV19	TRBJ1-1	TGTGCCAGTAGGGACAGGGGTTCTTCTGAAGCTTTCTTT	CASRDRGSSEAFF
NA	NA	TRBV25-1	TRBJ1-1	TGTGCCAGCAGAGCGGGGGGAATGGAAGCTTTCTTT	CASRAGGMEAFF
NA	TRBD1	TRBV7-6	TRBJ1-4	TGTGCCAGCAGCCTTGGGACAGCTGAAAAACTGTTTTTT	CASSLGTAEKLFF
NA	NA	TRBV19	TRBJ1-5	TGTGCCAGTGAATATGGTTGGAGAGACAATCAGCCCCAGCATTTT	CASEYGWRDNQPQHF
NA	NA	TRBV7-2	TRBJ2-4	TGTGCCAGCAGCTTAGCGCAGGGATCGGGCAAAAACATTCAGTACTTC	CASSLAQGSGKNIQYF
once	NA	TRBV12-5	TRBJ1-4	TGTGCTAGTGGATCTCAGGGTTTAGCAACTAATGAAAAACTGTTTTTT	CASGSQGLATNEKLFF